The T cell receptor beta chain under discussion was sequenced for a study of blood T cell repertoires in COVID-19. The assay was immunoSEQ multiplex PCR, and TCRdb's table has in-frame clones only and misses some. The data contain about 310,000 clones, approximately 85% of them seen just once; the ten biggest clones take up over 2%. Trimming removed 4 bases from V and 8 bases from J, with 11 bases in between. Germline CDR1 and CDR2: GTSNPN and SVGIG (reference sequence). The CDR3 runs to 11 residues. The receptor comes from a man younger than 45 who had recovered from COVID-19. Specimen: PBMCs or T cells enriched from blood (not recorded which). The genes are TRBV30 and TRBJ1-2; maybe TRBD1 (5 bases). The CDR3 region is CAWTLGVGYTF. CDR3 coding DNA: TGTGCCTGGACCCTAGGGGTCGGCTACACCTTC.